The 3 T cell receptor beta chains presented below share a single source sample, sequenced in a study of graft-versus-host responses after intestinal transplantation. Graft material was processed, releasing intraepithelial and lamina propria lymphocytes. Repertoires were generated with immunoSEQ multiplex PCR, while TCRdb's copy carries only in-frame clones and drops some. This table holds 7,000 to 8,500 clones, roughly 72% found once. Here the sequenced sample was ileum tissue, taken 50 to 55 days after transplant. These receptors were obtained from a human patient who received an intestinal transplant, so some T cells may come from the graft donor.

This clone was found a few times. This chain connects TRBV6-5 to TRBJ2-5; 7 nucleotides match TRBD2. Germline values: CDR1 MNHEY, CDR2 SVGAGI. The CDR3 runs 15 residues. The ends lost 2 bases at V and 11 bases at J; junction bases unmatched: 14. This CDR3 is CASSYNSPTLGGQYF. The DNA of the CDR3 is TGTGCCAGCAGTTACAACAGTCCCACACTCGGGGGGCAGTACTTC.

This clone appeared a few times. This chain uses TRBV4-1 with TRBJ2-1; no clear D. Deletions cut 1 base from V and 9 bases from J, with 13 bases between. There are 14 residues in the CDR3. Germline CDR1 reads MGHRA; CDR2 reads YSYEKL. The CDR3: CASSQANGGGEQFF. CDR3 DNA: TGCGCCAGCAGCCAAGCTAATGGCGGCGGTGAGCAGTTCTTC.

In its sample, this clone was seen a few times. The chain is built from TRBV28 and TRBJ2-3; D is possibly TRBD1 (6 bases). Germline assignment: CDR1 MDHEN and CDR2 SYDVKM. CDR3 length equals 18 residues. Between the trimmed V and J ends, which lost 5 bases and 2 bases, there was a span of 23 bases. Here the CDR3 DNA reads TGTGCCAGCAGTCATGGGTCGCAGGGGAGATTTTCCACAGATACGCAGTATTTT. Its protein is CASSHGSQGRFSTDTQYF.